What follows is one TCR beta chain and its context. Its antigen is still unknown. This sample is drawn from a study of T cell responses to AZD1222 COVID-19 vaccine. Study summary: Recipients boosted at about 4 weeks or about 12 weeks are pooled. Points from the study as a whole: The repertoires were collected only after the peak T cell response. Variant regions that are unmutated are reportedly the target of nearly half of spike-specific TCRs. Spike-specific TCR breadth rose after two AZD1222 doses, and depth rose as well.

Germline V gives CDR1 SGHTA, CDR2 FQGNSA. This CDR3 comprises 15 residues. With 6 bases removed from V and 5 bases from J, the gap between germline ends came to 17 bases. The table came from immunoSEQ multiplex PCR; TCRdb's copy has only in-frame clones and leaves some out. Of about 140,000 clones in the sample, over 90% were seen once. Here the sequenced sample was peripheral blood, taken on day 0 of AZD1222 vaccination. This chain connects TRBV7-2 to TRBJ1-5, with a weak D call TRBD1 (5 bases). This TCR came from an adult in good health. The CDR3 sequence: CASSPTGQGDQPQHF. DNA for the CDR3: TGTGCCAGCAGTCCAACGGGGCAGGGAGATCAGCCCCAGCATTTT.